The 16 T cell receptor beta chains listed next were all sequenced from one sample in a study of CD8+ T cells in alopecia areata. RNA extraction and reverse transcription yielded cDNA as sequencing template. Method: immunoSEQ multiplex PCR; TCRdb's copy keeps in-frame clones and lacks some. This repertoire shows about 150,000 clones, around 47% found once; its top ten account for roughly 6.8%. The sample consisted of CD4+ T cells sorted from blood. These receptors were obtained from a human donor with alopecia areata.

Only one count was recorded for this clone. The chain joins TRBV2 to TRBJ1-1; no definite D call. V was clipped by 3 bases and J by 4 bases, with 15 bases between them. The CDR3 has 15 amino acids. The germline V gene has CDR1 SNHLY and CDR2 FYNNEI. CDR3 DNA: TGTGCCAGCAGTGATCGGGTCGGATCGGGCACTGAAGCTTTCTTT. The encoded protein is CASSDRVGSGTEAFF.

This clone was recorded once. The chain links TRBV29-1 to TRBJ2-5, with D uncertain. V lost 7 bases and J lost 5, with 8 bases in between. Germline V gives CDR1 SQVTM, CDR2 ANQGSEA. This CDR3 comprises 10 residues. The CDR3 is CSAGFETQYF. The DNA of the CDR3 is TGCAGCGCCGGCTTCGAGACCCAGTACTTC.

This rearrangement joins TRBV10-3 to TRBJ2-5; 12 bases fit TRBD2. From germline, CDR1 is ENHRY and CDR2 SYGVKD. CDR3 length: 15 amino acids. Trimming cost V 4 bases and J 3 bases; bases outside gene matches: 3. The DNA for the CDR3 is TGTGCCATCAGTGGGTCTAGCGGGAGGGAAGAGACCCAGTACTTC. This codes for CAISGSSGREETQYF.

V and J are TRBV5-1 and TRBJ2-3; 10 bases match TRBD2. The CDR3 has 16 amino acids. CDR1 is SGHRS and CDR2 is YFSETQ in the germline V gene. V lost 4 bases to trimming and J lost 1 base; unmatched junction nucleotides: 6. CDR3 sequence (DNA): TGCGCCAGCAGCGGGACCGGGACTAGCGGCACAGATACGCAGTATTTT. It is translated as CASSGTGTSGTDTQYF.

The genes are TRBV20-1 and TRBJ1-2; 7 bases are shared with TRBD1. Germline CDR1 reads DFQATT; CDR2 reads SNEGSKA (reference sequence). J was trimmed by 8 bases and V by 6 bases; bases with no gene match: 6. This CDR3 contains 11 residues. The chain's CDR3 is CSARQGGGYTF. CDR3 bases: TGCAGTGCGAGACAGGGAGGGGGCTACACCTTC.

The chain links TRBV5-1 to TRBJ1-4; 8 nucleotides agree with TRBD1. This CDR3 is built from 14 residues. V was pared by 4 bases and J by 6 bases, with 5 bases of the junction left unmatched. Germline V gene data show CDR1 as SGHRS and CDR2 as YFSETQ. CDR3 coding DNA: TGCGCCAGCAGCAGACAGGGGATGGATGAAAAACTGTTTTTT. It is translated as CASSRQGMDEKLFF.

There are a few counts of this clone. The chain employs TRBV27 and TRBJ2-2, with D uncertain. V lost 3 bases to trimming and J lost 4 bases, with 12 bases between them. The germline V gene has CDR1 MNHEY and CDR2 SMNVEV (reference sequence). This CDR3 is 15 amino acids long. The CDR3 bases are TGTGCCAGCAGTTTTTGGGGTCAGGCCACCGGGGAGCTGTTTTTT. This translates into CASSFWGQATGELFF.

This clone was found a few times. The rearrangement uses TRBV5-1 and TRBJ2-2, with D unresolved. Germline V gene lookup returns CDR1 SGHRS and CDR2 YFSETQ. Trimming stripped 0 bases from V and 7 bases from J, with 10 bases between. This CDR3 contains 14 residues. The CDR3, as DNA: TGCGCCAGCAGCTTGGCTCCACCCAGCGGGGAGCTGTTTTTT. Its protein is CASSLAPPSGELFF.

V usage is TRBV10-3 and J usage is TRBJ2-3; D remains unclear. Per the germline V gene, CDR1 is ENHRY and CDR2 is SYGVKD. V shed 10 bases and J shed 2 bases, with 13 bases lying between them. The CDR3 has 13 amino acids. The CDR3 spells CASSPVLTDTQYF. The CDR3 DNA reads as TGTGCCAGCAGCCCGGTCCTCACAGATACGCAGTATTTT.

The chain carries TRBV9 and TRBJ2-7; TRBD1 matches 10 bases. The CDR3 is 15 residues long. V shed 0 bases, J shed 5 bases, and the junction held 5 bases outside the gene matches. Looked up from germline, CDR1 is SGDLS and CDR2 is YYNGEE. CDR3 amino acids: CASSVAGTGVHEQYF. Here the CDR3 DNA reads TGTGCCAGCAGCGTAGCCGGGACAGGGGTCCACGAGCAGTACTTC.

This chain joins TRBV27 and TRBJ1-2; D not certain. Trimming stripped 4 bases from V and 2 bases from J, with 5 bases between. The CDR3 is 12 residues long. Germline CDR1 is MNHEY and CDR2 is SMNVEV (reference sequence). The CDR3 nucleotides read TGTGCCAGCAGTTCACAGAACTATGGCTACACCTTC. Encoded protein: CASSSQNYGYTF.

The chain has TRBV29-1 and TRBJ2-5; tentatively, D is TRBD2 (6 bases). Germline V gives CDR1 SQVTM, CDR2 ANQGSEA. The CDR3 is 14 residues long. Trimming cost V 3 bases and J 2 bases, with 13 bases left between them. This chain's CDR3 is CSVDGGSSQETQYF. CDR3 nucleotide sequence: TGCAGCGTTGATGGGGGGAGTAGTCAAGAGACCCAGTACTTC.

The J gene is TRBJ2-1, the V gene TRBV7-9; tentatively, D is TRBD2 (6 bases). Germline values: CDR1 SEHNR, CDR2 FQNEAQ (reference sequence). There are 16 residues in the CDR3. Trimming left V 0 bases short and J 10 bases short, with 19 bases between. The CDR3 bases are TGTGCCAGCAGCTTAGCCCGTTGGAGGGTGCTGGGAGAGCAGTTCTTC. Amino acids: CASSLARWRVLGEQFF.

The V call is TRBV29-1, the J call TRBJ1-5, with D possibly being TRBD1 (6 bases). Germline V gene data show CDR1 as SQVTM and CDR2 as ANQGSEA. Trimming pared 5 bases from V and 2 bases from J, leaving 10 bases between. This CDR3 region has 13 residues. The CDR3 DNA is TGCAGCGTTAGGGGGGTCGGCAATCAGCCCCAGCATTTT. Amino acid sequence: CSVRGVGNQPQHF.

This clone was seen a few times. The chain recombines TRBV29-1 with TRBJ2-7; no firm D call. The CDR3 is 11 residues long. CDR1 and CDR2 (germline): SQVTM, ANQGSEA. V was cut by 4 bases and J by 4 bases, with 8 bases left in between. The CDR3 nucleotides read TGCAGCGTTGCCAACCAATACGAGCAGTACTTC. Protein: CSVANQYEQYF.

The V and J genes are TRBV6-1 and TRBJ1-5; the match to TRBD1 covers 7 bases. J was trimmed by 6 bases and V by 5 bases; bases with no gene match: 4. CDR1 and CDR2 (germline): MNHNS, SASEGT. CDR3 length: 13 residues. The CDR3 protein is CASSPDRVQPQHF. In nucleotides, the CDR3 is TGTGCCAGCAGTCCAGACAGGGTTCAGCCCCAGCATTTT.